These 32 T cell receptor beta chains were all obtained from the same sample, sequenced in a study of identical twins. One entry per CDR3 protein, called by TCRdb with MiXCR from the 5' RACE reads. There are about 570,000 distinct CDR3 sequences in the sample; 9.6% occur only once, and under 3.5% lies in the top ten. The same data also went into a second study, on yellow fever vaccine responses in identical twins.

Sequenced sample: PBMCs. These receptors all stem from a woman aged 18 to 35 in good health.

This clonotype has just a few counts. One base away lies a much larger clone, so this may be a sequencing read error. The chain combines TRBV20-1 with TRBJ2-1; no firm D call. CDR3 length: 16 amino acids. Germline V gene data show CDR1 as DFQATT and CDR2 as SNEGSKA (reference sequence). Written as DNA, the CDR3 is TGCTGTGCTGCACTTTTAGATGGTTACTCCTACAATGAGCAGTTCTTC. It specifies CCAALLDGYSYNEQFF.

This clonotype was recorded many times. The rearrangement uses TRBV20-1 and TRBJ2-1, with D perhaps TRBD2 (5 bases). Germline V gene data show CDR1 as DFQATT and CDR2 as SNEGSKA (reference sequence). Trimming pared 0 bases from V and 0 bases from J, leaving 21 bases between. This CDR3 comprises 19 residues. This chain's CDR3 is CSARDRLALSESSYNEQFF. Here the CDR3 DNA reads TGCAGTGCTAGAGATCGCCTAGCTCTATCAGAGAGCTCCTACAATGAGCAGTTCTTC.

CDR3 bases: TGTGCCAGCTCACCAGCAAAGGGACAGAACACTGAAGCTTTCTTT. The encoded protein is CASSPAKGQNTEAFF. V is TRBV18 and J is TRBJ1-1, with D possibly matching TRBD1 (6 bases). Germline CDR1 and CDR2: KGHSH and LQKENI. V was shortened by 2 bases and J by 1 base, with 11 bases between the two germline ends. The CDR3 covers 15 residues. Combining the CDR3 with reference TRBV18 and TRBJ1-1 gives the whole variable domain NAGVMQNPRHLVRRRGQEARLRCSPMKGHSHVYWYRQLPEEGLKFMVYLQKENIIDESGMPKERFSAEFPKEGPSILRIQQVVRGDSAAYFCASSPAKGQNTEAFFGQGTRLTVV.

The chain has TRBV12-3 or TRBV12-4 and TRBJ1-3; possibly TRBD1 for D (6 bases). The ends were cut back, 5 bases at V and 4 bases at J, with 12 bases in the middle. CDR3 length: 14 residues. CDR3 sequence reads: CASSPSGAGNTIYF. CDR3 DNA sequence: TGTGCCAGCAGTCCCTCGGGGGCCGGAAACACCATATATTTT.

This clonotype showed up just a few times. The gene calls are TRBV28 and TRBJ1-5; possible D gene TRBD1, 5 bases. The CDR3 has 17 residues. Trimming removed 2 bases from V and 6 bases from J, with 20 bases in between. The V gene's germline CDR1 is MDHEN and CDR2 SYDVKM. DNA for the CDR3: TGTGCCAGCAGTTTACCCCCCGCAGGGAGGCGGGGTCAGCCCCAGCATTTT. Its translation: CASSLPPAGRRGQPQHF. Full variable domain (outside the CDR3, taken from reference TRBV28 and TRBJ1-5): DVKVTQSSRYLVKRTGEKVFLECVQDMDHENMFWYRQDPGLGLRLIYFSYDVKMKEKGDIPEGYSVSREKKERFSLILESASTNQTSMYLCASSLPPAGRRGQPQHFGDGTRLSIL.

The table lists this clonotype with a few counts. The rearrangement joins TRBV29-1 to TRBJ1-5; a possible D gene is TRBD1 (6 bases). Germline V gene lookup returns CDR1 SQVTM and CDR2 ANQGSEA. The V gene lost 4 bases and the J gene lost 5 bases, with 15 bases spanning the gap. The CDR3 contains 14 residues. CDR3 sequence: CSVATAGADQPQHF. The CDR3 DNA is TGCAGCGTTGCCACGGCAGGGGCCGATCAGCCCCAGCATTTT.

V is TRBV12-3 or TRBV12-4 and J is TRBJ2-5; D could derive from TRBD1 or TRBD2 (5 bases each). CDR3 length: 12 residues. Trimming pared 5 bases from V and 6 bases from J, leaving 10 bases between. CDR3 region: CASSPGRKTQYF. As DNA, the CDR3 is TGTGCCAGCAGTCCGGGGCGGAAGACCCAGTACTTC.

J is TRBJ2-3 and V is TRBV5-5, with 7 bases that match TRBD1. The CDR3 has 15 residues. The V segment lost 5 bases and the J segment 0 bases; nucleotides outside the gene matches: 6. CDR1 and CDR2 (germline): SGHKS, YYEKEE (reference sequence). The CDR3 loop is CASSTQGVSTDTQYF. CDR3 DNA sequence: TGTGCCAGCAGTACCCAGGGGGTTAGCACAGATACGCAGTATTTT.

This clonotype has just a few counts. The rearrangement uses TRBV15 and TRBJ1-2; no clear D gene. CDR1 LNHNV and CDR2 YYDKDF come from the germline V gene (reference sequence). V lost 1 base and J lost 6, with 6 bases in between. CDR3 length equals 12 residues. The CDR3 reads CATSRASDGYTF. CDR3 DNA: TGTGCCACCAGCAGAGCTTCTGATGGCTACACCTTC.

The chain couples TRBV5-1 to TRBJ2-7; the D gene is possibly TRBD2 (6 bases). CDR1 SGHRS and CDR2 YFSETQ come from the germline V gene. CDR3 length: 15 residues. V was shortened by 4 bases and J by 3 bases, with 17 bases between the two germline ends. This CDR3 is CASSTAFGGNYEQYF. The CDR3 nucleotides read TGCGCCAGCAGCACCGCCTTCGGGGGTAACTACGAGCAGTACTTC.

The sample holds many counts of this clonotype. V is TRBV20-1 and J is TRBJ1-2, with 9 bases matching TRBD1. The germline CDR1 and CDR2 sequences are DFQATT and SNEGSKA (reference sequence). The CDR3 spans 14 residues. The trim removed 5 bases at V and 7 bases at J, leaving 11 bases unmatched. The CDR3 is CSAHPGTGFRGYTF. In DNA, the CDR3 is TGCAGTGCTCACCCCGGGACAGGGTTTCGTGGCTACACCTTC.

This clonotype has just a few counts. The J gene is TRBJ2-4, the V gene TRBV2; tentatively, D is TRBD1 (5 bases). The CDR3 has 13 amino acids. V shed 6 bases and J shed 7 bases, with 13 bases lying between them. Germline V gives CDR1 SNHLY, CDR2 FYNNEI. The CDR3 region has the DNA TGTGCCAGCAGGGTACAGGTGGGGAACATTCAGTACTTC. Its protein is CASRVQVGNIQYF.

This clonotype came up a few times. V usage is TRBV30 and J usage is TRBJ2-7, with 11 bases aligning to TRBD2. V shed 8 bases and J 3 bases; nucleotides not matched to a gene: 3. The CDR3 has 12 amino acids. Germline CDR1 GTSNPN, CDR2 SVGIG (reference sequence). CDR3 DNA sequence: TGTGCCGGTACTAGCGGGAGCTACGAGCAGTACTTC. This codes for CAGTSGSYEQYF.

This clonotype was counted at least ten times. The chain combines TRBV7-9 with TRBJ2-7; no definite D call. Germline lookup yields CDR1 SEHNR and CDR2 FQNEAQ (reference sequence). This CDR3 is 14 amino acids long. Trimming cost V 1 base and J 3 bases, with 10 bases left between them. The CDR3 DNA reads TGTGCCAGCAGCTTAGTTAGTCTCCACTACGAGCAGTACTTC. It translates to CASSLVSLHYEQYF.

The genes are TRBV6-2 or TRBV6-3 and TRBJ2-5; TRBD2 might be the D (6 bases). Germline CDR1 reads MNHEY; CDR2 reads SVGEGT. This CDR3 is built from 16 residues. V was clipped by 6 bases and J by 3 bases, with 20 bases between them. The CDR3 region is CASSEGLLKPKETQYF. CDR3 DNA sequence: TGTGCCAGCAGCGAAGGACTACTGAAACCCAAAGAGACCCAGTACTTC.

This clonotype has a handful of counts. The V gene is TRBV27, the J gene TRBJ2-7; D is perhaps TRBD1 (6 bases). V was pared by 3 bases and J by 4 bases, with 10 bases between. The germline V gene has CDR1 MNHEY and CDR2 SMNVEV (reference sequence). The CDR3 runs 13 residues. Written as DNA, the CDR3 is TGTGCCAGCAGTTTGTATCAGGGGTACGAGCAGTACTTC. This gives the protein CASSLYQGYEQYF.

This rearrangement joins TRBV27 to TRBJ2-7; 7 nucleotides line up with TRBD1. CDR1 and CDR2 (germline): MNHEY, SMNVEV (reference sequence). This CDR3 is 14 amino acids long. V lost 3 bases and J lost 3; bases outside the gene matches: 5. Here the CDR3 reads CASSFGQAVYEQYF. CDR3 in DNA: TGTGCCAGCAGTTTCGGACAGGCGGTCTACGAGCAGTACTTC.

This clonotype was counted at least ten times. The chain combines TRBV24-1 with TRBJ1-1; 10 nucleotides agree with TRBD1. Germline V gene lookup returns CDR1 KGHDR and CDR2 SFDVKD. The CDR3 contains 14 residues. V dropped 7 bases and J dropped 5; count of bases not matched to a gene: 6. The CDR3 DNA sequence: TGTGCCACCAGCGGGACAGGGGAGGAGACTGAAGCTTTCTTT. This encodes CATSGTGEETEAFF.

This clonotype has at least ten counts. This chain links TRBV20-1 with TRBJ2-1; 8 bases match TRBD2. Trimming at V came to 3 bases and at J to 4 bases, leaving 14 bases not matched to a gene. There are 17 residues in the CDR3. CDR1 is DFQATT, CDR2 SNEGSKA, per germline (reference sequence). The CDR3 DNA is TGCAGTGCTAGCGGTCCTTCCGGGACTAGACTATACAATGAGCAGTTCTTC. Protein sequence: CSASGPSGTRLYNEQFF.

This clonotype was detected only once. The chain employs TRBV7-9 and TRBJ2-2; 9 bases map to TRBD1. The CDR3 has 16 residues. Germline CDR1 SEHNR, CDR2 FQNEAQ (reference sequence). V dropped 5 bases and J dropped 2; count of bases not matched to a gene: 6. The DNA of the CDR3 is TGTGCCAGCAGCCGCAAGGGACAGGGTAACACCGGGGAGCTGTTTTTT. Its translation is CASSRKGQGNTGELFF.

This clonotype was found many times. V usage is TRBV5-1 and J usage is TRBJ2-3; 9 bases are shared with TRBD2. There are 18 residues in the CDR3. Germline V gives CDR1 SGHRS, CDR2 YFSETQ. Trimming cost V 1 base and J 5 bases; bases outside gene matches: 14. In nucleotides, the CDR3 is TGCGCCAGCAGCTTGATTAGCGGGAGAGGTGGGACACTAGATACGCAGTATTTT. It is translated as CASSLISGRGGTLDTQYF.

This clonotype came up a few times. The rearrangement links TRBV5-1 to TRBJ2-5; 11 bases are a match to TRBD2. The trim removed 1 base at V and 4 bases at J, leaving 6 bases unmatched. The CDR3 runs to 16 residues. The V gene's germline CDR1 is SGHRS and CDR2 YFSETQ. The CDR3 DNA sequence: TGCGCCAGCAGCTTGATGACTAGCGGGGCGGGAGAGACCCAGTACTTC. Translation gives CASSLMTSGAGETQYF.

This clonotype was seen a few times. The chain links TRBV6-5 to TRBJ1-5; TRBD1 might be the D (5 bases). V shed 3 bases and J shed 7 bases, with 16 bases lying between them. CDR3 length: 15 residues. Germline CDR1 is MNHEY and CDR2 is SVGAGI. For the CDR3, the DNA is TGTGCCAGCAGTTATAGTTCCAGGGTAGGGCAGCCCCAGCATTTT. The encoded protein is CASSYSSRVGQPQHF.

This clonotype was detected ten times or more. At one of its ends the junction is not consistent with the germline gene, which may arise from a read error. V is TRBV2 and J is TRBJ2-2; maybe TRBD1 (6 bases). Germline CDR1 is SNHLY and CDR2 is FYNNEI. The CDR3 spans 14 residues. This CDR3 reads CASSEQGSTGELSF. Here the CDR3 DNA reads TGTGCCAGCAGTGAACAGGGGTCTACCGGGGAGCTGTCTTTT.

This clonotype was seen ten or more times. The CDR3 region has the DNA TGCGCCAGCAGCTACCCATCGGACACGGTGGACTACGAGCAGTACTTC. Protein sequence: CASSYPSDTVDYEQYF. This chain uses TRBV5-1 with TRBJ2-7, with a possible D match to TRBD1 (5 bases). V lost 3 bases to trimming and J lost 3 bases, with 19 bases between them. Germline assignment: CDR1 SGHRS and CDR2 YFSETQ. The CDR3 covers 16 residues.

This clonotype occurred many times. The J gene is TRBJ2-1, the V gene TRBV4-3; no firm D call. V shed 0 bases and J shed 2 bases, with 11 bases lying between them. The CDR3 contains 16 residues. CDR1 is LGHNA and CDR2 is YSLEER in the germline V gene. DNA of the CDR3: TGCGCCAGCAGCCAAGATCGTTACAGCGCCTACAATGAGCAGTTCTTC. Translation gives CASSQDRYSAYNEQFF.

This clonotype was recorded at least ten times. The chain employs TRBV20-1 and TRBJ2-3, with 11 bases identical to TRBD2. The V gene end was trimmed by 6 bases and the J gene end by 3 bases; junction bases not matched to a gene: 5. Germline CDR1 DFQATT, CDR2 SNEGSKA (reference sequence). The CDR3 covers 14 residues. Here the CDR3 reads CSAPASGRTDTQYF. The CDR3 region has the DNA TGCAGTGCCCCCGCTAGCGGGAGGACAGATACGCAGTATTTT.

This clonotype was detected ten times or more. The V gene is TRBV20-1, the J gene TRBJ2-1, with 10 nucleotides matching TRBD2. Per germline, CDR1 DFQATT and CDR2 SNEGSKA (reference sequence). V shed 0 bases and J 6 bases; nucleotides not matched to a gene: 5. CDR3 length equals 15 residues. CDR3 bases: TGCAGTGCTAGAGAAGCGGGAGGGCCCCGCAATGAGCAGTTCTTC. It is translated as CSAREAGGPRNEQFF.

This clonotype showed up many times. V usage is TRBV29-1 and J usage is TRBJ2-1; 7 nucleotides match TRBD1. This CDR3 is built from 15 residues. Trimming removed 3 bases from V and 4 bases from J; junction bases left unmatched: 9. The germline gives CDR1 SQVTM, CDR2 ANQGSEA. The CDR3 loop reads CSVDNKGTAYNEQFF. The CDR3 DNA sequence: TGCAGCGTTGACAATAAAGGGACAGCTTACAATGAGCAGTTCTTC.

The chain uses TRBV20-1 and TRBJ2-7, with 12 bases matching TRBD1. Germline-derived CDR1 and CDR2 are DFQATT and SNEGSKA (reference sequence). After removal of 5 bases from V and 7 bases from J, the junction contained 9 bases not matched to a gene. The CDR3 contains 14 residues. The CDR3 DNA follows: TGCAGTGCTCCTACACGGGACAGGGGGCGGGAGCAGTACTTC. This encodes CSAPTRDRGREQYF.

This clonotype was found many times. CDR3 sequence: CASSQGSTDTQYF. CDR3 bases: TGTGCCAGCAGTCAGGGAAGCACAGATACGCAGTATTTT. The chain carries TRBV14 and TRBJ2-3; D may be TRBD1 (5 bases). Germline V gene lookup returns CDR1 SGHDN and CDR2 FVKESK. The CDR3 has 13 amino acids. Trimming took 6 bases from V and 0 from J, leaving 7 bases between them. Full variable domain (missing parts from reference TRBV14 and TRBJ2-3): EAGVTQFPSHSVIEKGQTVTLRCDPISGHDNLYWYRRVMGKEIKFLLHFVKESKQDESGMPNNRFLAERTGGTYSTLKVQPAELEDSGVYFCASSQGSTDTQYFGPGTRLTVL.

The chain combines TRBV6-5 with TRBJ2-7; 9 bases match TRBD1. This CDR3 spans 15 amino acids. Germline V gene lookup returns CDR1 MNHEY and CDR2 SVGAGI. The ends lost 3 bases at V and 5 bases at J; junction bases unmatched: 8. In DNA, the CDR3 is TGTGCCAGCAGTTATCCGGGACAGGGAGTAAACGAGCAGTACTTC. It encodes CASSYPGQGVNEQYF.